The 5 T cell receptor beta chains below were found in one sample sequenced in a study of immune evolution from preneoplasia to lung adenocarcinoma. The table came from immunoSEQ multiplex PCR; TCRdb's copy has only in-frame clones and leaves some out. The sample lists 5,000 to 5,500 clones, less than 90% seen once, with 4% in the top ten. The material sequenced was FFPE adjacent normal lung tissue. The receptors were gathered from a person aged 70 to 85 with lung adenocarcinoma.

The chain links TRBV10-2 to TRBJ1-2; D perhaps matches TRBD1 (6 bases). Germline V lookup: CDR1 WSHSY, CDR2 SAAADI. V was trimmed by 5 bases and J by 6 bases, leaving 13 bases between them. The CDR3 runs 13 residues. For the CDR3, the DNA is TGCGCCAGCAGTTACCCCGCAGGGGATGGCTACACCTTC. Protein product: CASSYPAGDGYTF.

V is TRBV7-2 and J is TRBJ2-5; 11 bases fit TRBD2. The length of the CDR3 is 14 residues. With 3 bases clipped from V and 4 bases from J, the junction kept 1 base outside the gene matches. CDR1 and CDR2 (germline): SGHTA, FQGNSA. Here the CDR3 DNA reads TGTGCCAGCAGCTTGGGGACTAGCGGAGAGACCCAGTACTTC. Protein: CASSLGTSGETQYF.

The V gene is TRBV12-5, the J gene TRBJ2-7; D is unresolved. Germline lookup yields CDR1 LGHNT and CDR2 FRNRAP. Trimming cost V 6 bases and J 2 bases, with 17 bases left between them. The CDR3 totals 15 residues. The DNA of the CDR3 is TGTGCTAGTGGCCCCGAGAGTTCCAACCCCTACGAGCAGTACTTC. Its translation: CASGPESSNPYEQYF. The full variable domain, rest sourced from reference TRBV12-5 and TRBJ2-7, is DARVTQTPRHKVTEMGQEVTMRCQPILGHNTVFWYRQTMMQGLELLAYFRNRAPLDDSGMPKDRFSAEMPDATLATLKIQPSEPRDSAVYFCASGPESSNPYEQYFGPGTRLTVT.

J is TRBJ1-1 and V is TRBV5-4, with D maybe TRBD1 (5 bases). In germline, CDR1 is SGHNT, CDR2 YYREEE (reference sequence). V was cut by 0 bases and J by 1 base, with 10 bases left in between. The CDR3 spans 15 residues. The DNA of the CDR3 is TGTGCCAGCAGCTTGGCAGCAGGGAGGAACACTGAAGCTTTCTTT. Its translation: CASSLAAGRNTEAFF. Supplemented by reference TRBV5-4 and TRBJ1-1, the full variable domain reads ETGVTQSPTHLIKTRGQQVTLRCSSQSGHNTVSWYQQALGQGPQFIFQYYREEENGRGNFPPRFSGLQFPNYSSELNVNALELDDSALYLCASSLAAGRNTEAFFGQGTRLTVV.

This clone showed up just once. The chain has TRBV29-1 and TRBJ1-2; no clear D gene. This CDR3 comprises 14 residues. The ends were cut back, 4 bases at V and 5 bases at J, with 17 bases in the middle. The germline gives CDR1 SQVTM, CDR2 ANQGSEA. CDR3: CSVGTLGGEYGYTF. As DNA, the CDR3 is TGCAGCGTTGGGACTCTCGGAGGTGAATATGGCTACACCTTC. The entire variable domain, with the rest obtained from reference TRBV29-1 and TRBJ1-2, is as follows: SAVISQKPSRDICQRGTSLTIQCQVDSQVTMMFWYRQQPGQSLTLIATANQGSEATYESGFVIDKFPISRPNLTFSTLTVSNMSPEDSSIYLCSVGTLGGEYGYTFGSGTRLTVV.